One and the same sample provided the 22 T cell receptor beta chains below, sequenced in a study of monozygotic twins with cystic fibrosis (dated by TCRdb to about 2021). Library preparation was by the immunoSEQ multiplex PCR assay. The immuneACCESS repertoire file appears here via TCRdb, limited to in-frame rearrangements. These files lack a portion of the clones; in checked studies, under half of the deficit traces to unresolved V genes, and the cause of the others is not known. The sample contains about 36,000 clones, approximately 90% of them found a single time. Of the sample, under 0.25% is held by the ten largest clones. Input material: blood. All receptors come from a boy aged 2-9 years with cystic fibrosis.

The chain recombines TRBV19 with TRBJ1-1; no clear D. V shed 4 bases and J shed 1 base, with 4 bases lying between them. There are 12 residues in the CDR3. Germline V gene data show CDR1 as LNHDA and CDR2 as SQIVND (reference sequence). This chain's CDR3 is CASSNKNTEAFF. In DNA form, the CDR3 reads TGTGCCAGTAGTAACAAGAACACTGAAGCTTTCTTT.

The rearrangement uses TRBV11-2 and TRBJ1-2, with 10 bases that match TRBD1. After removal of 1 base from V and 5 bases from J, the junction contained 16 bases not matched to a gene. Germline CDR1 SGHAT, CDR2 FQNNGV. This CDR3 has 19 residues. CDR3 protein: CASSLAGTGVGVEKYGYTF. The DNA for the CDR3 is TGTGCCAGCAGCTTAGCCGGGACAGGGGTTGGGGTGGAAAAATATGGCTACACCTTC. The full variable domain, in which reference TRBV11-2 and TRBJ1-2 provide the parts outside the CDR3, is EAGVAQSPRYKIIEKRQSVAFWCNPISGHATLYWYQQILGQGPKLLIQFQNNGVVDDSQLPKDRFSAERLKGVDSTLKIQPAKLEDSAVYLCASSLAGTGVGVEKYGYTFGSGTRLTVV.

The V and J genes are TRBV21-1 and TRBJ2-7. TRBV21-1 is a recognized pseudogene. The CDR3 runs 13 residues. CDR3 residues: CASSAIQGAEQYF. The CDR3 DNA reads TGTGCCAGCAGCGCAATTCAGGGAGCCGAGCAGTACTTC.

CDR3 sequence: CASSLAQGPAGELFF. CDR3 DNA sequence: TGTGCCAGCAGCTTAGCGCAGGGCCCCGCCGGGGAGCTGTTTTTT. The chain joins TRBV7-8 to TRBJ2-2, with D possibly being TRBD1 (5 bases). This CDR3 is built from 15 residues. In germline, CDR1 is SGHVS, CDR2 FQNEAQ. Deletions cut 0 bases from V and 6 bases from J, with 11 bases between.

The chain links TRBV5-1 to TRBJ2-7; D ambiguous. V lost 2 bases and J 6 bases, leaving 12 bases between the germline ends. The germline V gene encodes CDR1 SGHRS and CDR2 YFSETQ. CDR3 length: 13 amino acids. CDR3 nucleotides: TGCGCCAGCAGCTTTGCCCCCCCTGGCGAGCAGTACTTC. This translates into CASSFAPPGEQYF.

In this sample, this clone turned up once. The gene calls are TRBV5-1 and TRBJ2-3; 7 bases are shared with TRBD1. Germline CDR1 is SGHRS and CDR2 is YFSETQ. Trimming at V came to 1 base and at J to 2 bases, leaving 10 bases not matched to a gene. CDR3 length: 17 residues. The CDR3 loop reads CASSLIGGPGITDTQYF. Written as DNA, the CDR3 is TGCGCCAGCAGCTTGATAGGGGGCCCTGGCATCACAGATACGCAGTATTTT.

This clone has just a few counts. The chain combines TRBV4-1 with TRBJ2-7; TRBD1 matches at 11 bases. The CDR3 loop spans 14 amino acids. CDR1 and CDR2 from the germline V gene are MGHRA and YSYEKL. Unmatched junction bases numbered 1, after V lost 0 bases and J lost 6 bases. The CDR3 reads CASSQEGQGGEQYF. The CDR3 DNA reads TGCGCCAGCAGCCAAGAGGGACAGGGGGGCGAGCAGTACTTC.

This clone appeared once. V gene TRBV14 combines with J gene TRBJ1-1, with D perhaps TRBD1 (5 bases). The CDR3 covers 13 residues. The germline CDR1 and CDR2 sequences are SGHDN and FVKESK. The V and J ends lost 8 bases and 3 bases respectively, with 13 bases between them. CDR3 bases: TGTGCCAGCGGGACGTTTGTGTACACTGAAGCTTTCTTT. Translated: CASGTFVYTEAFF.

V usage is TRBV2 and J usage is TRBJ1-5, with D maybe TRBD1 (5 bases). With 8 bases removed from V and 2 bases from J, the gap between germline ends came to 22 bases. The length of the CDR3 is 17 residues. Germline assignment: CDR1 SNHLY and CDR2 FYNNEI. The CDR3 DNA reads as TGTGCCAGCTCGACGGGACCATTCATAGATGGCAATCAGCCCCAGCATTTT. It is translated as CASSTGPFIDGNQPQHF.

V and J are TRBV5-3 and TRBJ1-2, with unresolved D. TRBV5-3 belongs to the ORF category, with a function that is uncertain. The CDR3 totals 15 residues. V was trimmed by 3 bases and J by 3 bases, leaving 15 bases between them. The CDR3 DNA follows: TGTGCCAGAAGCTCACACGGATATCCCTACTATGGCTACACCTTC. Amino acids: CARSSHGYPYYGYTF.

This chain links TRBV9 with TRBJ2-3; 10 bases fit TRBD2. Germline CDR1 is SGDLS and CDR2 is YYNGEE. V dropped 1 base and J dropped 5; count of bases not matched to a gene: 7. This CDR3 spans 16 amino acids. CDR3 DNA sequence: TGTGCCAGCAGCGTACCCCTAGCGGGGGTAGTAGATACGCAGTATTTT. This gives the protein CASSVPLAGVVDTQYF. The full variable domain, its missing parts supplied by reference TRBV9 and TRBJ2-3, is DSGVTQTPKHLITATGQRVTLRCSPRSGDLSVYWYQQSLDQGLQFLIQYYNGEERAKGNILERFSAQQFPDLHSELNLSSLELGDSALYFCASSVPLAGVVDTQYFGPGTRLTVL.

The chain combines TRBV5-1 with TRBJ2-4, with TRBD1 matching over 7 bases. The V gene's germline CDR1 is SGHRS and CDR2 YFSETQ. The V and J ends lost 4 bases and 8 bases, in that order; junction bases with no gene match: 18. The CDR3 is made up of 17 amino acids. The CDR3 nucleotides read TGCGCCAGCAGCCGATCCCCGGGACAGTCCCAATGGGACATTCAGTACTTC. Translated, it gives CASSRSPGQSQWDIQYF.

Here the CDR3 reads CASSSGTGRGDSPLHF. DNA of the CDR3: TGTGCCAGCAGCTCCGGGACAGGCCGGGGCGATTCACCCCTCCACTTT. The gene calls are TRBV5-6 and TRBJ1-6; TRBD1 matches 8 bases. This CDR3 region has 16 residues. V lost 3 bases, J lost 8 bases, and 10 bases stayed unmatched. Germline loops: CDR1 SGHDT, CDR2 YYEEEE.

This clone was seen just once. The V gene is TRBV7-6, the J gene TRBJ1-5, with D perhaps TRBD1 (6 bases). Trimming pared 5 bases from V and 4 bases from J, leaving 24 bases between. Germline loops: CDR1 SGHVS, CDR2 FNYEAQ. The CDR3 has 18 residues. In DNA form, the CDR3 reads TGTGCCAGCAGCGCAGAAGCCACAGGGAAAAGCAGAAATCAGCCCCAGCATTTT. Translating gives CASSAEATGKSRNQPQHF.

This chain connects TRBV28 to TRBJ2-7; 7 nucleotides line up with TRBD1. Per the germline V gene, CDR1 is MDHEN and CDR2 is SYDVKM. V dropped 3 bases and J dropped 1; count of bases not matched to a gene: 6. This CDR3 has 15 residues. CDR3 in DNA: TGTGCCAGCAGTTTTCCGAAGACAGGGTCCTACGAGCAGTACTTC. Its protein is CASSFPKTGSYEQYF. Filled out from reference TRBV28 and TRBJ2-7, the complete variable domain reads DVKVTQSSRYLVKRTGEKVFLECVQDMDHENMFWYRQDPGLGLRLIYFSYDVKMKEKGDIPEGYSVSREKKERFSLILESASTNQTSMYLCASSFPKTGSYEQYFGPGTRLTVT.

V usage is TRBV4-3 and J usage is TRBJ1-2; D remains unclear. V was shortened by 0 bases and J by 4 bases, with 18 bases between the two germline ends. The CDR3 totals 17 residues. In germline, CDR1 is LGHNA, CDR2 YSLEER. The CDR3 DNA sequence: TGCGCCAGCAGCCAAGATCAACCCTCTCCTTTCGGCTATGGCTACACCTTC. This encodes CASSQDQPSPFGYGYTF.

The chain employs TRBV27 and TRBJ2-7; TRBD2 might be the D (6 bases). The CDR3 length is 14 residues. V lost 7 bases to trimming and J lost 1 base, with 14 bases between them. From germline, CDR1 is MNHEY and CDR2 SMNVEV (reference sequence). In DNA, the CDR3 is TGTGCCAGCAAAATCGGAGGGCCTTCCTACGAGCAGTACTTC. It translates to CASKIGGPSYEQYF.

The gene calls are TRBV6-1 and TRBJ1-4; no reliable D call. The V end lost 1 base, the J end lost 10 bases, and 10 bases lay between the germline ends. The CDR3 is made up of 13 amino acids. Germline V gene lookup returns CDR1 MNHNS and CDR2 SASEGT. The CDR3 region is CASSEDEGLKLFF. CDR3 coding DNA: TGTGCCAGCAGTGAAGACGAGGGCTTAAAACTGTTTTTT.

This chain uses TRBV4-2 with TRBJ1-4; D remains ambiguous. The CDR3 consists of 14 residues. V lost 0 bases to trimming and J lost 6 bases, with 8 bases between them. Looked up from germline, CDR1 is LGHNA and CDR2 is YNFKEQ. The CDR3 here is CASSQDLTDEKLFF. For the CDR3, the DNA is TGTGCCAGCAGCCAAGATCTAACGGATGAAAAACTGTTTTTT.

This clone was seen once. The chain employs TRBV27 and TRBJ1-1; 8 nucleotides line up with TRBD1. V gave up 5 bases and J gave up 1 base; unmatched junction bases: 3. Germline V gene lookup returns CDR1 MNHEY and CDR2 SMNVEV (reference sequence). CDR3 length equals 14 residues. The CDR3 sequence is CASSEGTGNTEAFF. Here the CDR3 DNA reads TGTGCCAGCAGTGAAGGGACAGGGAACACTGAAGCTTTCTTT.

The chain links TRBV5-5 to TRBJ2-7, with D perhaps TRBD1 (6 bases). V was shortened by 0 bases and J by 5 bases, with 15 bases between the two germline ends. CDR1 and CDR2 from the germline V gene are SGHKS and YYEKEE (reference sequence). This CDR3 is 15 amino acids long. The CDR3 sequence is CASSLGQVEIDEQYF. The CDR3 DNA is TGTGCCAGCAGCTTGGGACAGGTGGAGATCGACGAGCAGTACTTC.

This sequence joins TRBV19 and TRBJ2-1; the match to TRBD2 covers 7 bases. The CDR3 length is 14 residues. In germline, CDR1 is LNHDA, CDR2 SQIVND (reference sequence). Trimming cost V 5 bases and J 0 bases; bases outside gene matches: 1. Here the CDR3 reads CASSWDYSYNEQFF. The CDR3 DNA reads as TGTGCCAGTAGTTGGGACTACTCCTACAATGAGCAGTTCTTC.